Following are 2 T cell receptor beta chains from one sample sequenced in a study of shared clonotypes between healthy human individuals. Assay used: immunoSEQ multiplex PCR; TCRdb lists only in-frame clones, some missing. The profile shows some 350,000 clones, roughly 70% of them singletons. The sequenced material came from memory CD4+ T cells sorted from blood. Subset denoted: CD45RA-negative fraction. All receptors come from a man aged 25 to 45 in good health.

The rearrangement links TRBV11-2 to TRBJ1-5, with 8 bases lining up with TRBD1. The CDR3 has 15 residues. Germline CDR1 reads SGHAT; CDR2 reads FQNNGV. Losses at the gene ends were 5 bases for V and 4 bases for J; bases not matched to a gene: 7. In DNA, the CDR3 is TGTGCCAGCAGCACTGGGACAGGCGTAAATCAGCCCCAGCATTTT. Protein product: CASSTGTGVNQPQHF.

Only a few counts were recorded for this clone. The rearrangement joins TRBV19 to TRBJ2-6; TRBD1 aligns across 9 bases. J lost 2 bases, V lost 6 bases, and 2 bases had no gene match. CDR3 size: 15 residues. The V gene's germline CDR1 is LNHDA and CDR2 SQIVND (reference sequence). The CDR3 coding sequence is TGTGCCAGTAGGAGACAGGGGGCTGGGGCCAACGTCCTGACTTTC. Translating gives CASRRQGAGANVLTF.